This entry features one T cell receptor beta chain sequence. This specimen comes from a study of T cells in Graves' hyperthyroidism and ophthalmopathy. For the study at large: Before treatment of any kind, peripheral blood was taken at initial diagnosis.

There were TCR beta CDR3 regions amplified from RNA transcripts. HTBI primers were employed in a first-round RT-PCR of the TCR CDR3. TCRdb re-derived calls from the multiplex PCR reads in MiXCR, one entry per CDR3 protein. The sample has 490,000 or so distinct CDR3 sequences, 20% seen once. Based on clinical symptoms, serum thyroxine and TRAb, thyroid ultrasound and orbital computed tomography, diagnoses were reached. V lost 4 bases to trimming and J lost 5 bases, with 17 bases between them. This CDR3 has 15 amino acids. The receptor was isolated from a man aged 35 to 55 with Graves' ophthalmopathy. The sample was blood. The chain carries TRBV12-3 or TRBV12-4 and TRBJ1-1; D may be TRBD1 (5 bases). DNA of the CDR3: TGTGCCAGCAGTTACAGTGTTCGGGAGGGGACTGAAGCTTTCTTT. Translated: CASSYSVREGTEAFF.